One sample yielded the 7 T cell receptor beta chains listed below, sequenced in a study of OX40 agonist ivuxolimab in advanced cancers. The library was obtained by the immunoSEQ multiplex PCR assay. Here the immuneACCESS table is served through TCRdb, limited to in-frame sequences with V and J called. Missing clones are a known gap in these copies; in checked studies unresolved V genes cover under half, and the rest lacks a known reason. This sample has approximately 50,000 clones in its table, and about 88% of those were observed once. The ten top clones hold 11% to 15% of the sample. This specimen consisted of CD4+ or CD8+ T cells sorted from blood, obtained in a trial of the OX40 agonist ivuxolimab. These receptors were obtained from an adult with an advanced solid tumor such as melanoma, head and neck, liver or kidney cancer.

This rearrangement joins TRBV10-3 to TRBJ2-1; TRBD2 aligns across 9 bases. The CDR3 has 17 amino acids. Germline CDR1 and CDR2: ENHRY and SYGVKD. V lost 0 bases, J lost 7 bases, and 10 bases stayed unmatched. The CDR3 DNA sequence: TGTGCCATCAGTGAGTCGATGGCTAGCGGGGATGAGAATGAGCAGTTCTTC. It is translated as CAISESMASGDENEQFF.

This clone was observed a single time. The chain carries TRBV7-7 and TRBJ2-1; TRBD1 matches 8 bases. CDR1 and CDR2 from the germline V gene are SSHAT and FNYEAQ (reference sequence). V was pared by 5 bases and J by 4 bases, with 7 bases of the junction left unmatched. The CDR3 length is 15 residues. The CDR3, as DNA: TGTGCCAGCAGCCTGACAGGGGCTACTTACAATGAGCAGTTCTTC. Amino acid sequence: CASSLTGATYNEQFF. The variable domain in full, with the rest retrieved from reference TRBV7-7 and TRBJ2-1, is GAGVSQSPRYKVTKRGQDVTLRCDPISSHATLYWYQQALGQGPEFLTYFNYEAQPDKSGLPSDRFSAERPEGSISTLTIQRTEQRDSAMYRCASSLTGATYNEQFFGPGTRLTVL.

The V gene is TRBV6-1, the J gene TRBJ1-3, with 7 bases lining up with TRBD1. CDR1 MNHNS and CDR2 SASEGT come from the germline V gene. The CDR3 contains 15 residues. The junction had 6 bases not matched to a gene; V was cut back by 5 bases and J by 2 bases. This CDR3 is CASSKGQPPGNTIYF. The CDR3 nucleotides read TGTGCCAGCAGTAAGGGACAGCCGCCTGGAAACACCATATATTTT.

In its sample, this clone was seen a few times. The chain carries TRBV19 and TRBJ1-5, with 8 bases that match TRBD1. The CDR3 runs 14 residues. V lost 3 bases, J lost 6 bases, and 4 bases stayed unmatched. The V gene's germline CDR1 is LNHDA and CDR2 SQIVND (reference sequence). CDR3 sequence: CASSIGQGGQPQHF. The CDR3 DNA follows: TGTGCCAGTAGTATCGGACAGGGAGGTCAGCCCCAGCATTTT.

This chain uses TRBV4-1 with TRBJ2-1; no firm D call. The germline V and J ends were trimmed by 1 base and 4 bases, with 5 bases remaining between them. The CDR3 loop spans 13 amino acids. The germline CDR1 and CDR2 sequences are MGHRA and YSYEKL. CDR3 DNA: TGCGCCAGCAGCCAAGGGCTTTACAATGAGCAGTTCTTC. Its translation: CASSQGLYNEQFF.

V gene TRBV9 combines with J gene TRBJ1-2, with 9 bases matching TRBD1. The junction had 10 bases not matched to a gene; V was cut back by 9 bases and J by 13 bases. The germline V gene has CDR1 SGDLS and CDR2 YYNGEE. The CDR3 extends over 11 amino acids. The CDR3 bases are TGTGCCAACCGGGACAGGGTGAGGGTCACCTTC. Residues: CANRDRVRVTF. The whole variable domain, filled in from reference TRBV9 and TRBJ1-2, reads DSGVTQTPKHLITATGQRVTLRCSPRSGDLSVYWYQQSLDQGLQFLIQYYNGEERAKGNILERFSAQQFPDLHSELNLSSLELGDSALYFCANRDRVRVTFGSGTRLTVV.

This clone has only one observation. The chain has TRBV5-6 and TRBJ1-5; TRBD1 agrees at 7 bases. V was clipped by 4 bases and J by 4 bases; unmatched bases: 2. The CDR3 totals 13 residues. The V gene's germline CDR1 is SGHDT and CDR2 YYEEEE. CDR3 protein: CASSPQGNQPQHF. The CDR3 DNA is TGTGCCAGCAGCCCACAGGGGAATCAGCCCCAGCATTTT.